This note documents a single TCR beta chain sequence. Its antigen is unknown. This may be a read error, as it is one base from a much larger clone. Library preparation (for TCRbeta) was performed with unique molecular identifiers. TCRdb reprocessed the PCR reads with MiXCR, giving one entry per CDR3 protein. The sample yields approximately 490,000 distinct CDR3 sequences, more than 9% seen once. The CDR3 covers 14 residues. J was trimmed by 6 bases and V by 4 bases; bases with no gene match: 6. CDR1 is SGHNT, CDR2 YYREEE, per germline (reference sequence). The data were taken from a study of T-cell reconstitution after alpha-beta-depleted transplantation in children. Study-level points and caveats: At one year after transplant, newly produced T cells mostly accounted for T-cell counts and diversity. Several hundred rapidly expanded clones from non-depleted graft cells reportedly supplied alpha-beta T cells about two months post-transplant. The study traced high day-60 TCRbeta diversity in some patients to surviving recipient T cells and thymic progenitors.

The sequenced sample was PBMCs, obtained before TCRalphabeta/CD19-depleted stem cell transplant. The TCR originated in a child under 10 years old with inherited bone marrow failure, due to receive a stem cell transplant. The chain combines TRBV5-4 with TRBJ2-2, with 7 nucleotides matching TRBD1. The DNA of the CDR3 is TGTGCCAGCAGCGTCGGGACAGCGTCCGGGGAGCTGTTTTTT. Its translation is CASSVGTASGELFF. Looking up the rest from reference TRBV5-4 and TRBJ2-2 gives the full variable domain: ETGVTQSPTHLIKTRGQQVTLRCSSQSGHNTVSWYQQALGQGPQFIFQYYREEENGRGNFPPRFSGLQFPNYSSELNVNALELDDSALYLCASSVGTASGELFFGEGSRLTVL.